These 2 T cell receptor beta chains came from one sample sequenced in a study of cytomegalovirus exposure and HLA in healthy donors. PCR used 60 Vbeta primers and 13 Jbeta primers. Clones were read by immunoSEQ multiplex PCR, and TCRdb kept only the in-frame ones, dropping some. Found here are about 160,000 clones, about 85% of them singletons; the top ten hold approximately 6.7%. The sequenced sample consisted of PBMCs. These TCRs come from a male donor in good health and CMV-seropositive.

This clone was counted a single time. The V call is TRBV18, the J call TRBJ2-7; 8 bases are a match to TRBD2. Germline loops: CDR1 KGHSH, CDR2 LQKENI. The CDR3 extends over 14 amino acids. J lost 3 bases, V lost 3 bases, and 4 bases had no gene match. The CDR3 bases are TGTGCCAGCTCACCGACGGCGGGAGGCTACGAGCAGTACTTC. This encodes CASSPTAGGYEQYF.

This clone was observed once. The chain joins TRBV11-3 to TRBJ2-1; D is undetermined. Between the trimmed V and J ends, which lost 2 bases and 4 bases, there was a span of 9 bases. The CDR3 contains 14 residues. CDR1 is SGHNT, CDR2 YENEEA, per germline. CDR3 sequence (DNA): TGTGCCAGCAGCTTATCGCCGGAGTACAATGAGCAGTTCTTC. It is translated as CASSLSPEYNEQFF.